The present TCR beta chain was sequenced within a study of cytomegalovirus exposure and HLA in healthy donors. Primers for the PCR totalled 60 Vbeta and 13 Jbeta. The protocol was immunoSEQ multiplex PCR, while the TCRdb copy is restricted to in-frame clones and leaves out a portion. The data contain 210,000 or so clones, over 65% of them singletons. The CDR3 is made up of 14 amino acids. CDR1 is GTSNPN, CDR2 SVGIG, per germline (reference sequence). The junction had 10 bases not matched to a gene; V was cut back by 4 bases and J by 5 bases. This TCR was sampled from a woman aged 55-75 years in good health and CMV-seropositive. The chain couples TRBV30 to TRBJ2-5; 7 bases are a match to TRBD2. Sequenced: PBMCs. CDR3 DNA sequence: TGTGCCTGGAATATAGCGTTGGGGGGGGAGACCCAGTACTTC. The encoded protein is CAWNIALGGETQYF.